This entry lists 25 T cell receptor beta chains sequenced from one sample in a study of T cell responses to AZD1222 COVID-19 vaccine. Profiled with immunoSEQ multiplex PCR; TCRdb holds only in-frame clones, not every one. The profile shows under 150,000 clones, under 90% of them singletons. The material sequenced was peripheral blood, taken 28 days after the second AZD1222 dose. These receptors all stem from an adult who received the AZD1222 COVID-19 vaccine.

This chain links TRBV19 with TRBJ2-3; 7 bases are shared with TRBD2. The CDR3 is 17 amino acids. Trimming at V came to 6 bases and at J to 6 bases, leaving 18 bases not matched to a gene. Germline loops: CDR1 LNHDA, CDR2 SQIVND (reference sequence). CDR3 coding DNA: TGTGCCAGTAGGGCTAGCGGATTACCGTTGTCTTCGGATACGCAGTATTTT. This translates into CASRASGLPLSSDTQYF.

The CDR3 sequence is CASRTQGLNTEAFF. DNA for the CDR3: TGTGCCAGCAGGACACAGGGGTTGAACACTGAAGCTTTCTTT. The chain combines TRBV6-5 with TRBJ1-1; 7 bases are shared with TRBD1. Germline V gene data show CDR1 as MNHEY and CDR2 as SVGAGI. The CDR3 runs to 14 residues. J was trimmed by 0 bases and V by 6 bases; bases with no gene match: 4.

The V gene is TRBV5-8, the J gene TRBJ2-3, with 10 bases identical to TRBD2. V trimming: 2 bases; J trimming: 4 bases; junction bases outside the gene matches: 7. CDR1 is SGHTS and CDR2 is YDEGEE in the germline V gene. The CDR3 is 16 residues long. CDR3 DNA: TGTGCCAGCAGCTTTTCCCCTAGCGGGAGCTCAGATACGCAGTATTTT. Protein: CASSFSPSGSSDTQYF.

The gene calls are TRBV4-3 and TRBJ2-5; 9 bases are shared with TRBD2. After removal of 0 bases from V and 4 bases from J, the junction contained 9 bases not matched to a gene. The CDR3 is 17 residues long. Germline values: CDR1 LGHNA, CDR2 YSLEER. DNA of the CDR3: TGCGCCAGCAGCCAAGATAAGGCGGGAGGGTCCCGAGAGACCCAGTACTTC. It yields the protein CASSQDKAGGSRETQYF.

This chain links TRBV18 with TRBJ1-5; no clear D. Trimming left V 3 bases short and J 11 bases short, with 17 bases between. The CDR3 sequence is 14 residues long. The germline CDR1 and CDR2 sequences are KGHSH and LQKENI. The CDR3 region has the DNA TGTGCCAGCTCACCTTCCCCAGATGTAATGTCCCAGCATTTT. Translation gives CASSPSPDVMSQHF.

The chain joins TRBV28 to TRBJ1-5; D gene uncertain. V gave up 4 bases and J gave up 2 bases, with 9 bases separating them. This CDR3 has 14 residues. Germline CDR1 MDHEN, CDR2 SYDVKM. The CDR3 nucleotides are TGTGCCAGCAGTTCCCCCCTGGGCAATCAGCCCCAGCATTTT. Amino acid sequence: CASSSPLGNQPQHF.

The genes are TRBV10-2 and TRBJ2-1; D possibly corresponds to TRBD1 (5 bases). The CDR3 covers 17 residues. In germline, CDR1 is WSHSY, CDR2 SAAADI. V shed 1 base and J shed 0 bases, with 13 bases lying between them. CDR3 sequence: CASSEYLGQASYNEQFF. The CDR3, as DNA: TGCGCCAGCAGTGAGTACCTCGGACAAGCCTCCTACAATGAGCAGTTCTTC.

This chain connects TRBV11-2 to TRBJ2-7; 14 nucleotides match TRBD2. The trim removed 5 bases at V and 6 bases at J, leaving 3 bases unmatched. The CDR3 is made up of 14 amino acids. CDR1 SGHAT and CDR2 FQNNGV come from the germline V gene. In DNA form, the CDR3 reads TGTGCCAGCAGCCCGGGACTAGCGGGAGTCGAGCAGTACTTC. Residues: CASSPGLAGVEQYF.

The chain combines TRBV6-6 with TRBJ1-1; 9 nucleotides align to TRBD1. Looked up from germline, CDR1 is MNHNY and CDR2 is SVGAGI (reference sequence). V was clipped by 6 bases and J by 4 bases; unmatched bases: 9. The CDR3 length is 15 residues. The DNA of the CDR3 is TGTGCCAGCAGGGCCACCGGGACAGGGATCACTGAAGCTTTCTTT. Translated: CASRATGTGITEAFF.

V is TRBV5-1 and J is TRBJ1-2; 7 positions match TRBD1. The CDR3 spans 15 residues. The J segment lost 1 base and the V segment lost 5 bases, leaving 8 bases of the junction unmatched. The germline V gene encodes CDR1 SGHRS and CDR2 YFSETQ. CDR3 region: CASSRPDRINYGYTF. Written as DNA, the CDR3 is TGCGCCAGCAGTCGCCCGGACAGGATTAACTATGGCTACACCTTC.

This clone was picked up one time. V gene TRBV27 combines with J gene TRBJ1-2; TRBD1 matches at 11 bases. Trimming at V came to 7 bases and at J to 7 bases, leaving 8 bases not matched to a gene. This CDR3 comprises 14 residues. The germline V gene has CDR1 MNHEY and CDR2 SMNVEV (reference sequence). The CDR3 DNA follows: TGTGCCAGCACCAGGGGACAGGGGGAAGGTGGCTACACCTTC. Protein: CASTRGQGEGGYTF.

The chain has TRBV27 and TRBJ2-3, with D maybe TRBD1 (5 bases). The CDR3 is 13 amino acids. V lost 4 bases to trimming and J lost 7 bases, with 12 bases between them. Germline loops: CDR1 MNHEY, CDR2 SMNVEV (reference sequence). In nucleotides, the CDR3 is TGTGCCAGCAGTTACCAGGGTATACATACGCAGTATTTT. Protein: CASSYQGIHTQYF.

J is TRBJ1-1 and V is TRBV19, with a tentative D call TRBD1 (5 bases). The V gene lost 6 bases and the J gene lost 4 bases, with 18 bases spanning the gap. Germline CDR1 reads LNHDA; CDR2 reads SQIVND (reference sequence). CDR3 length: 15 residues. CDR3 sequence: CASRGPLGEATEAFF. Here the CDR3 DNA reads TGTGCCAGTAGGGGCCCGTTGGGGGAGGCCACTGAAGCTTTCTTT.

This chain connects TRBV5-3 to TRBJ1-6; perhaps TRBD1 as D (6 bases). TRBV5-3 qualifies as an ORF whose function is uncertain. Trimming cost V 3 bases and J 5 bases, with 15 bases left between them. The CDR3 totals 16 residues. The CDR3 spells CARSYFWTENNSPLHF. The CDR3 DNA reads TGTGCCAGAAGCTACTTTTGGACAGAAAATAATTCACCCCTCCACTTT.

The chain carries TRBV30 and TRBJ2-7; no clear D. The CDR3 is made up of 12 amino acids. Germline-derived CDR1 and CDR2 are GTSNPN and SVGIG (reference sequence). V gave up 0 bases and J gave up 3 bases, with 6 bases separating them. The CDR3 spells CAWSVAGYEQYF. The CDR3 DNA reads TGTGCCTGGAGTGTAGCCGGCTACGAGCAGTACTTC. The entire variable domain, with the rest obtained from reference TRBV30 and TRBJ2-7, is as follows: SQTIHQWPATLVQPVGSPLSLECTVEGTSNPNLYWYRQAAGRGLQLLFYSVGIGQISSEVPQNLSASRPQDRQFILSSKKLLLSDSGFYLCAWSVAGYEQYFGPGTRLTVT.

The gene calls are TRBV11-2 and TRBJ2-7, with D perhaps given as TRBD1 or TRBD2 (5 bases each). The CDR3 totals 14 residues. CDR1 SGHAT and CDR2 FQNNGV come from the germline V gene. V lost 1 base and J lost 3, with 10 bases in between. The CDR3 DNA sequence: TGTGCCAGCAGCTTAGGTAATGGGGGCTACGAGCAGTACGTC. Translation gives CASSLGNGGYEQYV.

This chain uses TRBV10-3 with TRBJ1-6, with 8 positions matching TRBD1. CDR1 is ENHRY, CDR2 SYGVKD, per germline. CDR3 length: 14 amino acids. The junction had 13 bases not matched to a gene; V was cut back by 11 bases and J by 10 bases. The CDR3 here is CASNGQGASSPLHF. CDR3 coding DNA: TGTGCCTCGAACGGGCAGGGGGCCTCCTCACCCCTCCACTTT.

J is TRBJ1-1 and V is TRBV19; D is unclear. The germline gives CDR1 LNHDA, CDR2 SQIVND (reference sequence). This CDR3 is built from 14 residues. V was pared by 3 bases and J by 0 bases, with 8 bases between. CDR3 DNA sequence: TGTGCCAGTAGTATGGCACAGCTGAACACTGAAGCTTTCTTT. This sequence encodes CASSMAQLNTEAFF.

The chain has TRBV4-2 and TRBJ1-3, with unresolved D. Germline V gives CDR1 LGHNA, CDR2 YNFKEQ. This CDR3 region has 13 residues. The germline V and J ends were trimmed by 4 bases and 7 bases, with 11 bases remaining between them. The CDR3 DNA follows: TGTGCCAGCAGCCGAGAATCTACGAACACCATATATTTT. Translating it yields CASSRESTNTIYF.

This chain links TRBV11-2 with TRBJ1-6; the match to TRBD1 covers 10 bases. Looked up from germline, CDR1 is SGHAT and CDR2 is FQNNGV. With V trimmed by 5 bases and J by 9 bases, 19 bases remained unmatched. There are 19 residues in the CDR3. The CDR3 DNA follows: TGTGCCAGCAGCCCAGGACAGGGGGTATGGAGTAGCGTTCGTTCACCCCTCCACTTT. Its protein product is CASSPGQGVWSSVRSPLHF. Full variable domain (remainder filled in from reference TRBV11-2 and TRBJ1-6): EAGVAQSPRYKIIEKRQSVAFWCNPISGHATLYWYQQILGQGPKLLIQFQNNGVVDDSQLPKDRFSAERLKGVDSTLKIQPAKLEDSAVYLCASSPGQGVWSSVRSPLHFGNGTRLTVT.

This clone came up once. Additional DNA sequences in this sample encode the identical CDR3. The rearrangement joins TRBV19 to TRBJ1-5; possible D gene TRBD1, 5 bases. The CDR3 is 15 amino acids. Germline V gene lookup returns CDR1 LNHDA and CDR2 SQIVND (reference sequence). V was cut by 3 bases and J by 2 bases, with 11 bases left in between. The CDR3 DNA reads TGTGCCAGTAGTATTGGGCAGGGAGGCAATCAGCCCCAGCATTTT. Protein: CASSIGQGGNQPQHF.

This chain uses TRBV11-2 with TRBJ2-7; D remains ambiguous. The CDR3 extends over 15 amino acids. Trimming cost V 1 base and J 2 bases, with 12 bases left between them. Germline V lookup: CDR1 SGHAT, CDR2 FQNNGV. CDR3 sequence: CASSLGPNGPYEQYV. DNA of the CDR3: TGTGCCAGCAGCTTAGGACCGAATGGACCCTACGAGCAGTACGTC.

The chain combines TRBV7-2 with TRBJ2-7, with no clear D. V dropped 1 base and J dropped 6 bases, with 13 bases sitting between them. The CDR3 consists of 14 residues. Germline V gene sequence: CDR1 SGHTA, CDR2 FQGNSA. CDR3 coding DNA: TGTGCCAGCAGCTTAGTTCGGGTTGACGCCGAGCAGTACTTC. It is translated as CASSLVRVDAEQYF. The full variable domain, with the rest looked up from reference TRBV7-2 and TRBJ2-7, is GAGVSQSPSNKVTEKGKDVELRCDPISGHTALYWYRQSLGQGLEFLIYFQGNSAPDKSGLPSDRFSAERTGGSVSTLTIQRTQQEDSAVYLCASSLVRVDAEQYFGPGTRLTVT.

The chain carries TRBV27 and TRBJ1-1, with 10 positions matching TRBD1. CDR1 is MNHEY, CDR2 SMNVEV, per germline (reference sequence). This CDR3 has 15 residues. V dropped 5 bases and J dropped 1; count of bases not matched to a gene: 4. CDR3 nucleotides: TGTGCCAGCAGTCCCTGGGACAGGGGGAACACTGAAGCTTTCTTT. Encoded protein: CASSPWDRGNTEAFF.

This chain connects TRBV19 to TRBJ2-5; TRBD2 matches 10 bases. The CDR3 runs 17 residues. Germline CDR1 LNHDA, CDR2 SQIVND (reference sequence). V shed 0 bases, J shed 5 bases, and the junction held 9 bases outside the gene matches. The CDR3: CASSIEGSGGPGETQYF. CDR3 DNA: TGTGCCAGTAGTATAGAGGGTAGCGGGGGGCCAGGGGAGACCCAGTACTTC.